One TCR beta chain is described in this entry. What antigen it recognizes has not been identified. For each CD8+ T cell subset, flow sorting was done in triplicate, and roughly 320,000 cells per subset went directly into RLT lysis buffer. Naive CD8+ T cells were defined stringently as CD45RO-CCR7+CD27+CD95- to exclude memory contaminants. Peripheral blood mononuclear cells were isolated from buffy coats by standard density gradient centrifugation. A FACSAria III was used to flow-sort naive CD8+ T cells into CXCR3-negative and CXCR3-positive populations. An RNeasy Mini Kit was used to extract total RNA from the sorted cells. The sample comes from a study of CXCR3-negative and CXCR3-positive naive CD8 T cells (dated by TCRdb to the late 2010s). Background on the whole study: In total, roughly 150 million TRB reads were obtained, or roughly 1.5 +/- 0.3 million reads per library. Diversity and physicochemical repertoire analyses were performed on about a dozen donors pooled from two independent experiments. TRBV-TRBJ cluster analysis included naive subsets from five or six donors and memory cells from 3 donors.

The instrument given in TCRdb is NextSeq 550. The Human TCR Profiling Kit (MiLaboratory) was used to prepare UMI-labeled 5' RACE TRB cDNA libraries. The full amount of extracted RNA was used for cDNA synthesis, and the full amount of resulting cDNA was used for PCR amplification. Libraries were prepared in parallel with an identical number of PCR cycles. The study's own analysis went as follows. With a minimum of two reads required per UMI, MIGEC and MiXCR pulled out about 50,000 +/- 10,000 unique UMI-labeled TRB cDNA molecules from each library. An average of approximately 40,000 +/- 10,000 functional in-frame TRB CDR3 nucleotide clonotypes without stop codons was found per library. After each sample was downsampled to 5000 UMI-labeled TRB molecules, VDJtools was used to calculate diversity metrics such as normalized Shannon-Wiener and Chao1. VDJtools was used to calculate clonotype-size-weighted physicochemical properties of the central five CDR3 residues, namely interaction energy, strength, volume and Kidera factor 4. TCRdb reprocessed the reads, and each CDR3 protein sequence is entered once, without DNA. These V and J calls are TCRdb output, not the study's own analysis. The sample's records list under 75,000 distinct CDR3 sequences. The ten largest account for 0.55% to 0.85% of the sample.

Overall results and qualifications from the work: TRB CDR3s from CXCR3-positive naive cells showed higher hydrophobicity (lower Kidera factor 4), lower energy, and higher strength and volume indices than CXCR3-negative naive cells. Repertoire diversity was comparably high in both naive subsets but much lower in memory CD8+ T cells. Because surface CD5, which is linked to self-reactivity in mice, was comparable between the naive subsets, TCR interaction strength was also inferred from TRB CDR3 physicochemical properties. Within the same donor, TRBV-TRBJ usage looked similar between naive CXCR3-negative and CXCR3-positive cells, but memory cells had distinct patterns. Because CXCR3 expression was partially decreased after cryopreservation, freshly isolated PBMCs were used for most assays.

Sequencing was performed on naive CXCR3+ CD8+ T cells from blood. What this sample's cell subset or site label stands for: CD45RO-CCR7+CD27+CD95- naive CD8+ T cells expressing CXCR3 (TNR3+). The TCR sequence derives from a human donor in good health. Some clones in this sample may be carry-over from other donors' samples.

For the CDR3, the sequence is CASSLPWGGQGAFLANEQYF. The rearranged segments are TRBV28 and TRBJ2-7; as DNA is missing, the TRBD1 call by TCRdb cannot be tested. The CDR3 runs 20 residues from the cysteine to the phenylalanine. No DNA sequence was recorded. According to the germline V gene, CDR1 reads MDHEN and CDR2 reads SYDVKM. Here the CDR3 is joined to the reference TRBV28 and TRBJ2-7 genes, and the full variable domain is: DVKVTQSSRYLVKRTGEKVFLECVQDMDHENMFWYRQDPGLGLRLIYFSYDVKMKEKGDIPEGYSVSREKKERFSLILESASTNQTSMYLCASSLPWGGQGAFLANEQYFGPGTRLTVT.